The rows below give T cell receptor beta chains drawn from one sample of a study of beta chain features in type 1 diabetes. Libraries were prepared by immunoSEQ multiplex PCR; TCRdb keeps only in-frame clonotypes and omits some of them. The top ten clones hold 0.017% of a sample with around 350,000 clones, 10% to 15% of them seen once. The sample consisted of naive CD4+ T cells from blood. These receptors all come from a man aged 18 to 30 in good health. CDR3s include the opening cysteine and the closing phenylalanine or tryptophan. Each record gives: D gene, clone size, CDR3 length, V gene, J gene, CDR3 protein, CDR3 DNA. A D gene is named only where the DNA matches it firmly. Not every row has a clone size; where given, it reads once, few, many or a size class.

d_call: TRBD2; clone_size: .; cdr3_length: 16; v_call: TRBV6-4; j_call: TRBJ2-7; cdr3_aa: CASSEIAGVGTYEQYF; cdr3_nt: TGTGCCAGCAGTGAAATAGCGGGAGTGGGCACCTACGAGCAGTACTTC
d_call: TRBD2; clone_size: few; cdr3_length: 15; v_call: TRBV25-1; j_call: TRBJ2-5; cdr3_aa: CASSDPSGGSETQYF; cdr3_nt: TGTGCCAGCAGTGATCCTAGCGGGGGATCGGAGACCCAGTACTTC
d_call: TRBD2; clone_size: .; cdr3_length: 15; v_call: TRBV30; j_call: TRBJ2-1; cdr3_aa: CAWNLAGGPRNEQFF; cdr3_nt: TGTGCCTGGAATTTAGCGGGGGGGCCGAGGAATGAGCAGTTCTTC
d_call: TRBD1; clone_size: few; cdr3_length: 13; v_call: TRBV28; j_call: TRBJ2-7; cdr3_aa: CASSRQGIYEQYF; cdr3_nt: TGTGCCAGCAGCCGACAGGGGATCTACGAGCAGTACTTC
d_call: TRBD2; clone_size: few; cdr3_length: 16; v_call: TRBV7-2; j_call: TRBJ2-5; cdr3_aa: CASSLQGAGGPETQYF; cdr3_nt: TGTGCCAGCAGCTTACAAGGAGCGGGAGGTCCAGAGACCCAGTACTTC
d_call: .; clone_size: .; cdr3_length: 14; v_call: TRBV5-6; j_call: TRBJ2-7; cdr3_aa: CASSLNSPLYEQYF; cdr3_nt: TGTGCCAGCAGCTTGAATAGTCCCCTCTACGAGCAGTACTTC
d_call: TRBD1; clone_size: .; cdr3_length: 18; v_call: TRBV4-2; j_call: TRBJ1-5; cdr3_aa: CASSQGFAGRGIFQPQHF; cdr3_nt: TGTGCCAGCAGCCAAGGATTTGCGGGCAGGGGGATTTTTCAGCCCCAGCATTTT
d_call: TRBD2; clone_size: .; cdr3_length: 14; v_call: TRBV29-1; j_call: TRBJ2-5; cdr3_aa: CSVRRLAGHETQYF; cdr3_nt: TGCAGCGTTAGAAGACTAGCGGGACACGAGACCCAGTACTTC
d_call: TRBD1; clone_size: .; cdr3_length: 15; v_call: TRBV5-1; j_call: TRBJ1-2; cdr3_aa: CASSLVGTGSYGYTF; cdr3_nt: TGCGCCAGCAGCTTGGTCGGGACAGGGTCCTATGGCTACACCTTC
d_call: .; clone_size: .; cdr3_length: 13; v_call: TRBV19; j_call: TRBJ1-1; cdr3_aa: CASKWQENTEAFF; cdr3_nt: TGTGCCAGTAAATGGCAGGAGAACACTGAAGCTTTCTTT
d_call: TRBD1; clone_size: few; cdr3_length: 14; v_call: TRBV30; j_call: TRBJ2-7; cdr3_aa: CAWTAGTGFHEQYF; cdr3_nt: TGTGCCTGGACCGCCGGGACAGGGTTCCACGAGCAGTACTTC
d_call: TRBD2; clone_size: few; cdr3_length: 17; v_call: TRBV7-2; j_call: TRBJ2-2; cdr3_aa: CASSSLLAGVATGELFF; cdr3_nt: TGTGCCAGCAGCTCATTACTAGCGGGTGTTGCCACCGGGGAGCTGTTTTTT
d_call: .; clone_size: .; cdr3_length: 15; v_call: TRBV6-1; j_call: TRBJ1-1; cdr3_aa: CASSDPRDKNTEAFF; cdr3_nt: TGTGCCAGCAGTGACCCCCGGGACAAGAACACTGAAGCTTTCTTT
d_call: TRBD2; clone_size: .; cdr3_length: 20; v_call: TRBV4-3; j_call: TRBJ2-1; cdr3_aa: CASSQPRGTSGRGLYNEQFF; cdr3_nt: TGCGCCAGCAGCCAACCTCGGGGGACTAGCGGGAGGGGCCTCTACAATGAGCAGTTCTTC
d_call: .; clone_size: few; cdr3_length: 17; v_call: TRBV4-1; j_call: TRBJ2-3; cdr3_aa: CASSSAMAGSSTDTQYF; cdr3_nt: TGCGCCAGCAGCTCAGCGATGGCGGGCTCGAGCACAGATACGCAGTATTTT
d_call: .; clone_size: .; cdr3_length: 16; v_call: TRBV28; j_call: TRBJ1-1; cdr3_aa: CASRSAGHISNTEAFF; cdr3_nt: TGTGCCAGCAGGTCAGCGGGCCACATCTCGAACACTGAAGCTTTCTTT
d_call: TRBD2; clone_size: .; cdr3_length: 16; v_call: TRBV5-4; j_call: TRBJ2-3; cdr3_aa: CASSLAGRGAADTQYF; cdr3_nt: TGTGCCAGCAGCTTGGCGGGGCGGGGGGCAGCAGATACGCAGTATTTT
d_call: TRBD2; clone_size: .; cdr3_length: 17; v_call: TRBV30; j_call: TRBJ2-2; cdr3_aa: CAWSKLAGGSNTGELFF; cdr3_nt: TGTGCCTGGAGTAAACTAGCGGGGGGGTCAAACACCGGGGAGCTGTTTTTT
d_call: .; clone_size: .; cdr3_length: 17; v_call: TRBV5-1; j_call: TRBJ1-1; cdr3_aa: CASSFSPGTSLSTEAFF; cdr3_nt: TGCGCCAGCAGCTTCTCCCCCGGGACATCCCTATCCACTGAAGCTTTCTTT
d_call: .; clone_size: .; cdr3_length: 16; v_call: TRBV7-2; j_call: TRBJ1-4; cdr3_aa: CASSPEVQATNEKLFF; cdr3_nt: TGTGCCAGCAGCCCAGAGGTTCAAGCAACTAATGAAAAACTGTTTTTT
d_call: .; clone_size: .; cdr3_length: 14; v_call: TRBV5-6; j_call: TRBJ1-1; cdr3_aa: CASSFVVEAPEAFF; cdr3_nt: TGTGCCAGCAGCTTTGTGGTAGAAGCCCCTGAAGCTTTCTTT
d_call: TRBD2; clone_size: few; cdr3_length: 16; v_call: TRBV27; j_call: TRBJ2-2; cdr3_aa: CASTAGLAGHTGELFF; cdr3_nt: TGTGCCAGCACGGCGGGGCTAGCGGGACACACCGGGGAGCTGTTTTTT